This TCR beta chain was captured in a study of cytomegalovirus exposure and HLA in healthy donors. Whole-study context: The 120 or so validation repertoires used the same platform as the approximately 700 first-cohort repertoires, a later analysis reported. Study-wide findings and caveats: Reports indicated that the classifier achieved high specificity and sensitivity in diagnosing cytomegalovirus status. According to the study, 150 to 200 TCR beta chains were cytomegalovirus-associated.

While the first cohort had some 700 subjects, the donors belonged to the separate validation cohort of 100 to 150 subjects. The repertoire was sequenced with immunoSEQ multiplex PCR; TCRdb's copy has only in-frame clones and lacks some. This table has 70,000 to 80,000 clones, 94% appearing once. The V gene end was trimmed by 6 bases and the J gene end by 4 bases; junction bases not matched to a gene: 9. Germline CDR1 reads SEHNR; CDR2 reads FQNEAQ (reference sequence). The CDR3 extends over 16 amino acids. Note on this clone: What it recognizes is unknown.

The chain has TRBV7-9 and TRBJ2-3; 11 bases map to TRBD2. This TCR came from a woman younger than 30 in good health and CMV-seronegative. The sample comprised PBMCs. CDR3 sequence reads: CASSTSGRSTADTQYF. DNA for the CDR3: TGTGCCAGCAGTACTAGCGGGAGAAGCACCGCAGATACGCAGTATTTT.